These T cell receptor beta chains were read from a single sample in a study of cytomegalovirus exposure and HLA in healthy donors. TCRdb's table, derived via immunoSEQ multiplex PCR, lists solely in-frame clones and lacks some. This table has 100,000 to 140,000 clones, 81% appearing once. Sequences were obtained from PBMCs. These receptors all stem from a man between 25 and 39 years old in good health and CMV-seronegative. The CDR3 runs from the conserved cysteine through the conserved F or W. A D gene is named only where the DNA matches it firmly. Expanded clones are given a class, and other clones once, few, many or no size at all.

d_call	clone_size	j_call	v_call	cdr3_nt	cdr3_aa
TRBD1	-	TRBJ1-3	TRBV28	TGTGCCAGCAGGTCCTTTACAGGGGCTGGAAACACCATATATTTT	CASRSFTGAGNTIYF
-	-	TRBJ2-7	TRBV5-1	TGCGCCAGCAGCTTGGGTGGCGGGCTGACATCCTACGAGCAGTACTTC	CASSLGGGLTSYEQYF
-	-	TRBJ2-1	TRBV11-3	TGTGCCAGCAGCTTCAGTGATGAGCAGTTCTTC	CASSFSDEQFF
TRBD2	-	TRBJ2-1	TRBV19	TGTGCCAGTAAACTACTAGCGGGAGCGAACAATGAGCAGTTCTTC	CASKLLAGANNEQFF
-	-	TRBJ2-7	TRBV6-5	TGTGCCAGCAGTTACGATCGGGGAAACGAGCAGTACTTC	CASSYDRGNEQYF
-	-	TRBJ2-1	TRBV30	TGTGCCTTAAACCGGGACTCTCGCGGGAATGAGCAGTTCTTC	CALNRDSRGNEQFF
-	few	TRBJ1-5	TRBV28	TGTGCCAGCAGAACCCTTGGACAGAAAAATCAGCCCCAGCATTTT	CASRTLGQKNQPQHF
-	-	TRBJ2-4	TRBV2	TGTGCCAGCGTTAGACTAGGTCGGGACATTCAGTACTTC	CASVRLGRDIQYF
-	-	TRBJ2-7	TRBV21-1	TGTGCCAGCAGCAAACCCCCACATCGGGGAGGTGTCTACGAGCAGTACTTC	CASSKPPHRGGVYEQYF
-	-	TRBJ2-3	TRBV6-6	TGTGCCAGCAGCCCTTCCACAGATACGCAGTATTTT	CASSPSTDTQYF
-	-	TRBJ2-2	TRBV7-3	TGTGCCAGCAGCTTAAGAGGCATCGGGGAGCTGTTTTTT	CASSLRGIGELFF
TRBD1	-	TRBJ1-5	TRBV5-4	TGTGCCAGCAGCTCGGGACAGCTCAGTCCCCAGCATTTT	CASSSGQLSPQHF
-	once	TRBJ1-1	TRBV7-8	TGTGCCAGCAGCTCCTGGGGGGGCGCGGTGAGGGTAACTGAAGCTTTCTTT	CASSSWGGAVRVTEAFF
-	-	TRBJ1-4	TRBV6-5	TGTGCCAGCAGTTACTCTAGCGTAACAGCTAATGAAAAACTGTTTTTT	CASSYSSVTANEKLFF
-	-	TRBJ2-7	TRBV5-5	TGTGCCAGCAGCTTTTCGGGGGACGAGCAGTACTTC	CASSFSGDEQYF
TRBD2	-	TRBJ2-5	TRBV5-6	TGTGCCAGCAGCCAAACTAGCGAGGTGGAGACCCAGTACTTC	CASSQTSEVETQYF
-	-	TRBJ1-5	TRBV13	TGTGCCAGCAGCTTAGGGGGGGCCGACAATCAGCCCCAGCATTTT	CASSLGGADNQPQHF
-	-	TRBJ2-1	TRBV18	TGTGCCAGCTCACCAGACAGGACCTCCTACAATGAGCAGTTCTTC	CASSPDRTSYNEQFF
TRBD1	-	TRBJ2-1	TRBV5-4	TGTGCCAGCAGCCTGGACAGGGACACGCAGTTCTTC	CASSLDRDTQFF
TRBD1	once	TRBJ2-1	TRBV7-6	TGTGCCAGCAGTCGACAGGGTCTGAATGAGCAGTTCTTC	CASSRQGLNEQFF